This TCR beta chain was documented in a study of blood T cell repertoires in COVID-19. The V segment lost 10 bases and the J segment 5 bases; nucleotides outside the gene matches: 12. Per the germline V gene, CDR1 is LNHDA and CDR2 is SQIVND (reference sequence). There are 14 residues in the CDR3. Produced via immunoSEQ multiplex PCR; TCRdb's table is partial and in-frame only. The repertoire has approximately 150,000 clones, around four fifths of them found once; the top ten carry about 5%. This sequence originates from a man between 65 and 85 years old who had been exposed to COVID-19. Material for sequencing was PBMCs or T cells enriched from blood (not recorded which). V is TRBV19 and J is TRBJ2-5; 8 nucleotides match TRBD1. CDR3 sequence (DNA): TGTGCCACCTCCCGGACAGGGCAAGGGGAGACCCAGTACTTC. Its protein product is CATSRTGQGETQYF.